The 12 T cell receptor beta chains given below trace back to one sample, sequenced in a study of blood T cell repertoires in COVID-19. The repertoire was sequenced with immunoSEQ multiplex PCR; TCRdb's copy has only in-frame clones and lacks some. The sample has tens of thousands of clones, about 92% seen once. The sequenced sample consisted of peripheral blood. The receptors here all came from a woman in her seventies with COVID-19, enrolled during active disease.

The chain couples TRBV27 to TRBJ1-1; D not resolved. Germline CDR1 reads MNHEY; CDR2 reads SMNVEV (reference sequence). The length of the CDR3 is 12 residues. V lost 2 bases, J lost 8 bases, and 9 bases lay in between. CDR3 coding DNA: TGTGCCAGCAGTTTAAACATTCAGGAAGCTTTCTTT. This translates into CASSLNIQEAFF.

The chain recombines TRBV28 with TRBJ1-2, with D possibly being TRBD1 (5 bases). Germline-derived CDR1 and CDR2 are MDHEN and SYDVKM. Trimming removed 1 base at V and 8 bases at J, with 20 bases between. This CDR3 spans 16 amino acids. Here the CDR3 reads CASSLSFWEQGGGYTF. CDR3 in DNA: TGTGCCAGCAGTTTATCTTTCTGGGAGCAGGGAGGCGGCTACACCTTC.

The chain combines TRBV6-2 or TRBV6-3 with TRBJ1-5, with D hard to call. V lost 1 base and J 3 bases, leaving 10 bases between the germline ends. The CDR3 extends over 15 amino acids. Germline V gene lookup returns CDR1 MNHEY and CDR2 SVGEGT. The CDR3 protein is CASSYWAGINQPQHF. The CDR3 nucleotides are TGTGCCAGCAGTTACTGGGCCGGTATCAATCAGCCCCAGCATTTT.

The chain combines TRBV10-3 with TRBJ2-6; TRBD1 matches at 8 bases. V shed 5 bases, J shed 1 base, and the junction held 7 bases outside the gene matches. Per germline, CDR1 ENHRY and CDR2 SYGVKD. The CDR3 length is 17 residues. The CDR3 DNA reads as TGTGCCATCAGTCCTACGGACAGGGCGTCTGGGGCCAACGTCCTGACTTTC. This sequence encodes CAISPTDRASGANVLTF.

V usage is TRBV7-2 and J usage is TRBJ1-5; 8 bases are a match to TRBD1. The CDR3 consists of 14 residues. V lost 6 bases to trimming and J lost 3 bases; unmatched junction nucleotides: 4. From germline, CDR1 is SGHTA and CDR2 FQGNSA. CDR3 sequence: CASSPGGPNQPQHF. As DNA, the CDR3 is TGTGCCAGCAGTCCAGGGGGCCCCAATCAGCCCCAGCATTTT.

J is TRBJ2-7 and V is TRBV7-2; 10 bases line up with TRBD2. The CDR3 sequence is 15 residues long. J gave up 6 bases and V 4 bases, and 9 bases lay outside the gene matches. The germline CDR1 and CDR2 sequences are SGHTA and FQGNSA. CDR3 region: CASSSLAGGLLEQYF. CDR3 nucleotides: TGTGCCAGCAGCTCGTTAGCGGGAGGTCTCCTCGAGCAGTACTTC.

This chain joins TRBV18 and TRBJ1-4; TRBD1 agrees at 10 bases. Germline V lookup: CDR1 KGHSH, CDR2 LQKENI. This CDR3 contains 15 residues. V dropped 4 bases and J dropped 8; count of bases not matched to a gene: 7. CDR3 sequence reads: CASSQRDRGGEKLFF. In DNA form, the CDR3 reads TGTGCCAGCTCACAACGGGACAGGGGTGGCGAAAAACTGTTTTTT.

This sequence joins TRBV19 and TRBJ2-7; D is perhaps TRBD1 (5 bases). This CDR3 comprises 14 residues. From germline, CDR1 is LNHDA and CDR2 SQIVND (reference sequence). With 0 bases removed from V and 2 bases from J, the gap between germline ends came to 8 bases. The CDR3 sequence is CASSIDDRAYEQYF. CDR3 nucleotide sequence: TGTGCCAGTAGTATAGATGACAGAGCCTACGAGCAGTACTTC.

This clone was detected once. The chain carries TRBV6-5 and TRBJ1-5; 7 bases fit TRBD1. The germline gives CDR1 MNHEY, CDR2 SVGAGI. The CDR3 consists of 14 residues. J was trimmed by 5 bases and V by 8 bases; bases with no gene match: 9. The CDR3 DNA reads TGTGCCAGCGCCCGCCGACAGGGATATCAGCCCCAGCATTTT. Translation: CASARRQGYQPQHF.

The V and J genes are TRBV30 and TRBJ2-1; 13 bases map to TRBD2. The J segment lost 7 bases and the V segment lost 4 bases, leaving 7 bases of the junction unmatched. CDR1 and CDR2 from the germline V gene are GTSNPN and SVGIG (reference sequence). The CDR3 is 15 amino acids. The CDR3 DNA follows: TGTGCCTGGAACCGACTAGCGGGAGGCCGGAATGAGCAGTTCTTC. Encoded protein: CAWNRLAGGRNEQFF. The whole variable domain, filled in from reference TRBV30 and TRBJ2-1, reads SQTIHQWPATLVQPVGSPLSLECTVEGTSNPNLYWYRQAAGRGLQLLFYSVGIGQISSEVPQNLSASRPQDRQFILSSKKLLLSDSGFYLCAWNRLAGGRNEQFFGPGTRLTVL.

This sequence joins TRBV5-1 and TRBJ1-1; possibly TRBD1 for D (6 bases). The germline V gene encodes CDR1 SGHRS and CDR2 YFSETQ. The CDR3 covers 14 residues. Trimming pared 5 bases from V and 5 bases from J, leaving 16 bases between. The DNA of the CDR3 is TGCGCCAGCAGAATGTTAGGACAGTCAACTGAAGCTTTCTTT. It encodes CASRMLGQSTEAFF.

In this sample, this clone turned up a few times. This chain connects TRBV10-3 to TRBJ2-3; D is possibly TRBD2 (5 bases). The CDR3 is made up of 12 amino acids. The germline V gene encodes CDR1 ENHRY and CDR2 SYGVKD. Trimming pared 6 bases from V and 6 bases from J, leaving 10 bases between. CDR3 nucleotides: TGTGCCATCAGAGCGGACGGGGATACGCAGTATTTT. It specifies CAIRADGDTQYF.